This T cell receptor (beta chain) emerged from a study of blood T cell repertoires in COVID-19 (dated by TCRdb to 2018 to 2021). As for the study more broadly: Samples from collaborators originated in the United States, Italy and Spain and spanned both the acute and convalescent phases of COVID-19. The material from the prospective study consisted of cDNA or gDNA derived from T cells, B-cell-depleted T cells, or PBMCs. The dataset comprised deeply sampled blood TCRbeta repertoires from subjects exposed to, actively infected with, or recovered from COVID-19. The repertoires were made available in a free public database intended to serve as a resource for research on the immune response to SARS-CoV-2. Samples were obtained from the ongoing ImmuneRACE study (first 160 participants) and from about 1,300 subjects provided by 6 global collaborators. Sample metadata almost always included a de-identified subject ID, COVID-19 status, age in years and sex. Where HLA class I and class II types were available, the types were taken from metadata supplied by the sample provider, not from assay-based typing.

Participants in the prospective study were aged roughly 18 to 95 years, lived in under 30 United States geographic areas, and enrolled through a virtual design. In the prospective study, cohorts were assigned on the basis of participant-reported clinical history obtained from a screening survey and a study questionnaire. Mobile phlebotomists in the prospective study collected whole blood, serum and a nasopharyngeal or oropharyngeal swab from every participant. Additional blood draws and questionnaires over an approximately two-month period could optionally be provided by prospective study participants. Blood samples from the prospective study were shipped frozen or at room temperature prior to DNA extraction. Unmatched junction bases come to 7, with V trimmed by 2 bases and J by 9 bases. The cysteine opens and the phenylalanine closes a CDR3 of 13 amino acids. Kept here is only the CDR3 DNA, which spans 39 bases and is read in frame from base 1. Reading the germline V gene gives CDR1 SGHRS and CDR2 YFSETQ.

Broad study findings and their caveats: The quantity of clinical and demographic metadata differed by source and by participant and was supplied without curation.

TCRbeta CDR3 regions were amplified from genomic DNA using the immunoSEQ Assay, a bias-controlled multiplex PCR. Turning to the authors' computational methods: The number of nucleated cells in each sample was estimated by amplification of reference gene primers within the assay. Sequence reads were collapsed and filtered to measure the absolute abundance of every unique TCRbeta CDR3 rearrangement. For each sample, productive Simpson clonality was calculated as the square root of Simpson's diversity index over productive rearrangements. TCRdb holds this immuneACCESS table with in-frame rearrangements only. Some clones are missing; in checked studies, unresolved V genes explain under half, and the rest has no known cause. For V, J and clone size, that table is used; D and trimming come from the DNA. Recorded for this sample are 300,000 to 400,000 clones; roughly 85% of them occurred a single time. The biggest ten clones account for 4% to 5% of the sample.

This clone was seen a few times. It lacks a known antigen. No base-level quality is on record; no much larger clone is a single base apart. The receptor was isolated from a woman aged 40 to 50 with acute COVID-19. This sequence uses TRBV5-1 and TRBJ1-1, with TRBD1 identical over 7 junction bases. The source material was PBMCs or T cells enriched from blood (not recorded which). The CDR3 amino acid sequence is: CASSFGPGGQAFF. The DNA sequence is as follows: TGCGCCAGCAGCTTCGGACCAGGGGGGCAAGCTTTCTTT.